A single sample is the source of the 10 T cell receptor beta chains below, sequenced in a study of T cell repertoires in cytomegalovirus infection. A single record per CDR3 protein comes from TCRdb applying MiXCR to the reads. Among about 740,000 distinct CDR3 sequences listed, about 40% were seen once. Sequenced material: PBMCs. The source is a human donor in good health (CMV status not recorded). Some clones in this sample may be carry-over from other donors' samples.

With respect to this clonotype: Germline is not matched at one junction end, which may reflect a read error. The chain is built from TRBV6-5 and TRBJ2-1; 9 nucleotides align to TRBD2. Germline V gene sequence: CDR1 MNHEY, CDR2 SVGAGI. This CDR3 has 14 amino acids. CDR3 sequence (DNA): TGTGCCAGCAGCGGACTAGCGTCGGACAAGGAGCAGTTCTTC. It yields the protein CASSGLASDKEQFF.

The chain links TRBV24-1 to TRBJ1-2; a possible D gene is TRBD1 (5 bases). The ends were cut back, 3 bases at V and 10 bases at J, with 20 bases in the middle. The germline CDR1 and CDR2 sequences are KGHDR and SFDVKD. This CDR3 comprises 15 residues. DNA for the CDR3: TGTGCCACCAGTGATGGAAAATCAGGGCGGGGGGACTACACCTTC. Translation gives CATSDGKSGRGDYTF.

This clonotype was counted between two and nine times. The rearrangement uses TRBV28 and TRBJ1-2; TRBD1 matches at 12 bases. In germline, CDR1 is MDHEN, CDR2 SYDVKM. The CDR3 has 15 amino acids. V was clipped by 5 bases and J by 8 bases; unmatched bases: 9. CDR3 amino acids: CASSPVGQGAEGYTF. Here the CDR3 DNA reads TGTGCCAGCAGTCCCGTGGGACAGGGGGCGGAAGGCTACACCTTC.

The chain couples TRBV12-5 to TRBJ1-5; D might be TRBD1 (5 bases). Per germline, CDR1 LGHNT and CDR2 FRNRAP. V lost 2 bases and J lost 3, with 8 bases in between. The length of the CDR3 is 14 residues. Here the CDR3 reads CASGLWGNNQPQHF. The CDR3 DNA reads TGTGCTAGTGGTTTGTGGGGGAACAATCAGCCCCAGCATTTT.

The rearrangement links TRBV20-1 to TRBJ1-2; maybe TRBD1 (6 bases). CDR3 length equals 13 residues. Looked up from germline, CDR1 is DFQATT and CDR2 is SNEGSKA (reference sequence). V lost 6 bases, J lost 4 bases, and 15 bases lay in between. For the CDR3, the DNA is TGCAGTGCGGGGACAAATTTAGGCTATGGCTACACCTTC. Protein sequence: CSAGTNLGYGYTF.

The chain carries TRBV3-1 and TRBJ2-5, with D tentatively TRBD1 or TRBD2 (5 bases each). Germline V lookup: CDR1 LGHDT, CDR2 YNNKEL (reference sequence). V shed 0 bases and J shed 7 bases, with 12 bases lying between them. The CDR3 has 14 residues. CDR3: CASSQEGTPGTQYF. The CDR3 DNA follows: TGTGCCAGCAGCCAAGAGGGGACCCCAGGGACCCAGTACTTC.

The chain couples TRBV10-1 to TRBJ2-7; unclear D gene. The CDR3 consists of 12 residues. Germline V gene sequence: CDR1 WNHNN, CDR2 SYGVQD (reference sequence). V dropped 7 bases and J dropped 3 bases, with 10 bases sitting between them. The chain's CDR3 is CASIDGFYEQYF. CDR3 in DNA: TGCGCCAGCATTGACGGGTTCTACGAGCAGTACTTC.

The V and J genes are TRBV14 and TRBJ2-2; the match to TRBD2 covers 9 bases. CDR1 SGHDN and CDR2 FVKESK come from the germline V gene. This CDR3 is built from 18 residues. V shed 2 bases, J shed 10 bases, and the junction held 17 bases outside the gene matches. The CDR3 region is CASSQLTSGTSIAVELFF. In DNA, the CDR3 is TGTGCCAGCAGCCAACTTACCTCCGGGACTAGCATCGCCGTGGAGCTGTTTTTT.

The rearrangement links TRBV18 to TRBJ2-6; 8 bases are a match to TRBD2. The CDR3 runs 19 residues. The germline V gene has CDR1 KGHSH and CDR2 LQKENI. The V segment lost 2 bases and the J segment 0 bases; nucleotides outside the gene matches: 9. The CDR3 DNA reads as TGTGCCAGCTCACCAGTCGGGGGCGGGAGGAACTCTGGGGCCAACGTCCTGACTTTC. Residues: CASSPVGGGRNSGANVLTF.

The chain carries TRBV28 and TRBJ2-1, with no clear D. With 10 bases removed from V and 4 bases from J, the gap between germline ends came to 8 bases. The CDR3 covers 11 residues. The germline V gene has CDR1 MDHEN and CDR2 SYDVKM. DNA of the CDR3: TGTGCCACCGAGACATACAATGAGCAGTTCTTC. Its protein product is CATETYNEQFF.